This T cell receptor beta chain stems from a study of vaccination effects on CD4 cells after COVID-19. Study-level background: Specimens were obtained from two convalescent patients 16 days and one week prior to vaccination.

The study, taken as a whole, reports: New vaccine-induced clones were the main type among post-vaccine spike-reactive clones in convalescents.

Within the ViraFEST assay, antigen-specific CD4+ T cells underwent expansion with viral peptide pools prior to sequencing. The culture ran for roughly ten days before CD4+ T cells were isolated. By PCR, the person was confirmed to have had SARS-CoV-2 infection between March and December 2020. Produced via immunoSEQ multiplex PCR; TCRdb's table is partial and in-frame only. Among some 24,000 clones listed, approximately 76% were seen once. Details on this clone: The antigen is undetermined.

This receptor was taken from a human donor who had a prior SARS-CoV-2 infection. The material was CD4+ T cells from PBMCs cultured with SARS-CoV-2 spike peptides, obtained before COVID-19 vaccination.

CDR3: CASSYGRGVGTQYF. The CDR3 nucleotides are TGTGCCAGCAGTTACGGCAGGGGGGTAGGTACGCAGTATTTT. J is TRBJ2-3 and V is TRBV6-6, with D possibly being TRBD1 (7 bases). V shed 2 bases and J shed 8 bases, with 14 bases lying between them. The CDR3 consists of 14 residues. Germline CDR1 reads MNHNY; CDR2 reads SVGAGI (reference sequence).